The 11 T cell receptor beta chains given below trace back to one sample, sequenced in a study of T cell responses to AZD1222 COVID-19 vaccine. Generated by immunoSEQ multiplex PCR, the TCRdb table keeps only in-frame clones and is missing some. The sample holds 95,000 to 130,000 clones, around 85% seen once. The sample was peripheral blood, taken on day 0 of MenACWY control vaccination. The receptor set was obtained from an adult in good health.

Written as DNA, the CDR3 is TGTGCCAGCAGTTCGGGACAGCTACCAGAGACCCAGTACTTC. Protein sequence: CASSSGQLPETQYF. The chain uses TRBV6-2 or TRBV6-3 and TRBJ2-5; 7 bases line up with TRBD1. This CDR3 has 14 amino acids. Unmatched junction bases numbered 6, after V lost 4 bases and J lost 4 bases. CDR1 is MNHEY and CDR2 is SVGEGT in the germline V gene.

The rearrangement uses TRBV7-8 and TRBJ1-2; D is undetermined. CDR1 and CDR2 from the germline V gene are SGHVS and FQNEAQ. Trimming shortened V by 1 base and J by 3 bases, and 9 bases separated the two germline ends. This CDR3 contains 14 residues. CDR3 DNA: TGTGCCAGCAGCTTAGGGGCAGACGACTATGGCTACACCTTC. Encoded protein: CASSLGADDYGYTF.

V and J are TRBV6-5 and TRBJ1-5; D remains ambiguous. The ends were cut back, 0 bases at V and 3 bases at J, with 9 bases in the middle. The CDR3 is 15 residues long. CDR1 and CDR2 from the germline V gene are MNHEY and SVGAGI. This chain's CDR3 is CASSYSSQPNQPQHF. CDR3 nucleotide sequence: TGTGCCAGCAGTTACTCTTCACAGCCCAATCAGCCCCAGCATTTT.

A few counts support this clone. This sequence joins TRBV7-6 and TRBJ2-7, with TRBD1 as a possible D gene (5 bases). Trimming took off 6 bases at V and 4 bases at J, with 13 bases between the two ends. Germline V lookup: CDR1 SGHVS, CDR2 FNYEAQ. This CDR3 is 13 amino acids long. The CDR3 loop reads CASSQTDRYEQYF. The CDR3 DNA sequence: TGTGCCAGCAGTCAAACCGACAGATACGAGCAGTACTTC.

The chain couples TRBV18 to TRBJ1-2; 7 nucleotides align to TRBD1. J gave up 6 bases and V 2 bases, and 6 bases lay outside the gene matches. The length of the CDR3 is 14 residues. Germline V gene data show CDR1 as KGHSH and CDR2 as LQKENI. The CDR3, as DNA: TGTGCCAGCTCACCAACATTCGACAGGGATGGCTACACCTTC. Protein sequence: CASSPTFDRDGYTF.

This clone appeared a few times. The chain carries TRBV7-3 and TRBJ1-3, with D perhaps matching TRBD1 (6 bases). This CDR3 comprises 14 residues. Per germline, CDR1 SGHTA and CDR2 FQGTGA. The V end lost 0 bases, the J end lost 4 bases, and 7 bases lay between the germline ends. CDR3 nucleotide sequence: TGTGCCAGCAGCTTAACGGGGGGCGGAAACACCATATATTTT. Translating it yields CASSLTGGGNTIYF.

The chain joins TRBV19 to TRBJ2-3; a weak D match, TRBD2 (6 bases). Germline CDR1 is LNHDA and CDR2 is SQIVND (reference sequence). With 2 bases removed from V and 0 bases from J, the gap between germline ends came to 12 bases. The CDR3 is made up of 16 amino acids. The CDR3, as DNA: TGTGCCAGTAGTATAATTTCCGGGACTAGCACAGATACGCAGTATTTT. Its protein is CASSIISGTSTDTQYF.

The rearrangement links TRBV28 to TRBJ2-2; D is uncertain. The CDR3 is 12 residues long. V was cut by 7 bases and J by 3 bases, with 6 bases left in between. Germline V CDR1 and CDR2: MDHEN, SYDVKM. CDR3 sequence (DNA): TGTGCCAGCATTCGGGACACCGGGGAGCTGTTTTTT. Protein product: CASIRDTGELFF.

This clone was seen only a few times. V usage is TRBV3-1 (or the pseudogene TRBV3-2) and J usage is TRBJ1-2; D remains ambiguous. This CDR3 spans 15 amino acids. Germline CDR1 reads LGHDT; CDR2 reads YNNKEL (reference sequence). Trimming removed 1 base at V and 3 bases at J, with 12 bases between. The CDR3: CASSQVNGLDYGYTF. In nucleotides, the CDR3 is TGTGCCAGCAGCCAAGTAAATGGCCTCGACTATGGCTACACCTTC.

The chain joins TRBV5-4 to TRBJ1-1; a possible D gene is TRBD1 (6 bases). V lost 4 bases and J lost 11, with 30 bases in between. The CDR3 contains 17 residues. Germline loops: CDR1 SGHNT, CDR2 YYREEE (reference sequence). Written as DNA, the CDR3 is TGTGCCAGCAGCAATCCTAACTTACAGGGAAGGTGGAAAGAGGCTTTCTTT. Encoded protein: CASSNPNLQGRWKEAFF. Supplemented by reference TRBV5-4 and TRBJ1-1, the full variable domain reads ETGVTQSPTHLIKTRGQQVTLRCSSQSGHNTVSWYQQALGQGPQFIFQYYREEENGRGNFPPRFSGLQFPNYSSELNVNALELDDSALYLCASSNPNLQGRWKEAFFGQGTRLTVV.

This clone was picked up one time. Other DNA sequences of this sample code for an identical CDR3. The CDR3 nucleotides are TGTGCCAGCAGTGGATCGGGCAGTACCTACGAGCAGTACTTC. Its translation: CASSGSGSTYEQYF. The chain has TRBV2 and TRBJ2-7; D not certain. The V gene's germline CDR1 is SNHLY and CDR2 FYNNEI. The CDR3 is made up of 14 amino acids. V was clipped by 4 bases and J by 2 bases, with 12 bases between them.